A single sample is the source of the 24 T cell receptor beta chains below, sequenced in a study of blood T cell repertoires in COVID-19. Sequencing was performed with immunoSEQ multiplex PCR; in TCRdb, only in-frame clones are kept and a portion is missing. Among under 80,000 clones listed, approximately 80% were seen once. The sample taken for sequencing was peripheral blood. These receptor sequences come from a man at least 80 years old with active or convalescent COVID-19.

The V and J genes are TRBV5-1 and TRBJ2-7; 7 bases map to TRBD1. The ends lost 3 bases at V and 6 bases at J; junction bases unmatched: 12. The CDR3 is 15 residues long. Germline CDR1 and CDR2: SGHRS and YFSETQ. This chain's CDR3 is CASSSDTQGQSEQYF. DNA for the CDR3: TGCGCCAGCAGCTCGGACACACAGGGGCAGAGCGAGCAGTACTTC.

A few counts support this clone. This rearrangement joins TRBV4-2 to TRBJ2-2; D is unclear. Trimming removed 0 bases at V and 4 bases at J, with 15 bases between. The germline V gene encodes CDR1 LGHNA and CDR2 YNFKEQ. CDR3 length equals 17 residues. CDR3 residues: CASSQDFALRGTGELFF. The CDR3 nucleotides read TGTGCCAGCAGCCAAGATTTCGCGTTGAGAGGCACCGGGGAGCTGTTTTTT.

The CDR3 region has the DNA TGTGCCAGCAGCTACGGGACAGGGGACGGGACTGAAGCTTTCTTT. Encoded protein: CASSYGTGDGTEAFF. This chain uses TRBV5-8 with TRBJ1-1; 10 bases match TRBD1. The trim removed 3 bases at V and 5 bases at J, leaving 7 bases unmatched. The CDR3 runs 15 residues. Per the germline V gene, CDR1 is SGHTS and CDR2 is YDEGEE.

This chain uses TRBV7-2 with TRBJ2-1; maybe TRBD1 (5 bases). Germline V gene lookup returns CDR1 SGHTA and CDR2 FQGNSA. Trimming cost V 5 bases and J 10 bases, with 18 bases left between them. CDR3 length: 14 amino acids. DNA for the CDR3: TGTGCCAGCAGCCCAAAAGGGGTTTTACGGGAGCAGTTCTTC. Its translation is CASSPKGVLREQFF.

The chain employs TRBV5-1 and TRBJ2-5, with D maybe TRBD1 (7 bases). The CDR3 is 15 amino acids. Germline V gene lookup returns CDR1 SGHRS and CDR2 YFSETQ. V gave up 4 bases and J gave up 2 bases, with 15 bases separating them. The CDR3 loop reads CASSLEGQHQETQYF. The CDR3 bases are TGCGCCAGCAGCCTGGAGGGACAGCATCAAGAGACCCAGTACTTC.

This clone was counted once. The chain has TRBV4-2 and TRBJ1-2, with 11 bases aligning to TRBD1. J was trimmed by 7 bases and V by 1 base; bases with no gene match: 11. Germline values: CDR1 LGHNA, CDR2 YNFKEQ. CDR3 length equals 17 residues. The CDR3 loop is CASSQVASGTGGGGYTF. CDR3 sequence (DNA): TGTGCCAGCAGCCAAGTCGCCTCCGGGACAGGGGGTGGTGGCTACACCTTC.

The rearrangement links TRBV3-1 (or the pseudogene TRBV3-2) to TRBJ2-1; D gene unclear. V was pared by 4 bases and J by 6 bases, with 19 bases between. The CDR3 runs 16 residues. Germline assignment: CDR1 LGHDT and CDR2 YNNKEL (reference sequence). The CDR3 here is CASSPQRYFRVNEQFF. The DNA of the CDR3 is TGTGCCAGCAGCCCCCAGCGATATTTTCGAGTCAATGAGCAGTTCTTC.

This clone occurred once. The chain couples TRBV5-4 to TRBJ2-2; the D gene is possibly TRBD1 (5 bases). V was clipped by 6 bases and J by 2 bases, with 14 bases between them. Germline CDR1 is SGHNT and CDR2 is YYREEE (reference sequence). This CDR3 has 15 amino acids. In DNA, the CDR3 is TGTGCCAGCACCCCCAGGGCGGTAAACACCGGGGAGCTGTTTTTT. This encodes CASTPRAVNTGELFF.

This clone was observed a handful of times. CDR3 DNA: TGCGCCAGCAGCCAAGTTGGGCAGGGCTCTGGAAACACCATATATTTT. It encodes CASSQVGQGSGNTIYF. The chain recombines TRBV4-1 with TRBJ1-3, with D possibly TRBD1 on 5 matching bases. Germline CDR1 reads MGHRA; CDR2 reads YSYEKL. There are 16 residues in the CDR3. V was clipped by 1 base and J by 0 bases, with 10 bases between them.

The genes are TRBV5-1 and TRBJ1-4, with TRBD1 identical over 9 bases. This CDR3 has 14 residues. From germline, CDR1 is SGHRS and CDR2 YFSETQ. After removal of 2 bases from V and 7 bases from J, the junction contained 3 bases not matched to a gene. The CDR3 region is CASSLQGAGEKLFF. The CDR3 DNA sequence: TGCGCCAGCAGCTTACAGGGGGCGGGTGAAAAACTGTTTTTT.

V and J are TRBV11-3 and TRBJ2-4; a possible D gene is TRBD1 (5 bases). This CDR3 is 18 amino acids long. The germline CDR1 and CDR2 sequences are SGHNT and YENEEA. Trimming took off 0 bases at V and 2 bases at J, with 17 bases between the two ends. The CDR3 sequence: CASSLDWLQGSSKNIQYF. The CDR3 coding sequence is TGTGCCAGCAGCTTAGATTGGTTGCAGGGATCATCCAAAAACATTCAGTACTTC.

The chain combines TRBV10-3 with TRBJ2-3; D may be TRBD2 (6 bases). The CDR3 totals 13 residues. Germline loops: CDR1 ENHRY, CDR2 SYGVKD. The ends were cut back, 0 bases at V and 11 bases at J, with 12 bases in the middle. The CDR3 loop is CAISESTGSQQYF. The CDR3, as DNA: TGTGCCATCAGTGAGTCGACCGGGAGCCAGCAGTATTTT.

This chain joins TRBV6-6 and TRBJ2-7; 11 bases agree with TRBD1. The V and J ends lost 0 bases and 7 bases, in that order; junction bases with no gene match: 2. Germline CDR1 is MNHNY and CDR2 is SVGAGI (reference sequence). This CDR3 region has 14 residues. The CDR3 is CASSYSRDRGEQYF. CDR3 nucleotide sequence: TGTGCCAGCAGTTACTCGAGGGACAGGGGGGAGCAGTACTTC.

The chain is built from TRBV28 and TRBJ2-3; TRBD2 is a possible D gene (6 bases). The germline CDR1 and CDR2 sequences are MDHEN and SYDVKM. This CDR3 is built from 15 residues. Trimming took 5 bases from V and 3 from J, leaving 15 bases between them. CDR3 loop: CASSPRGTQTDTQYF. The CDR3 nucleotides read TGTGCCAGCAGTCCACGGGGGACTCAGACAGATACGCAGTATTTT.

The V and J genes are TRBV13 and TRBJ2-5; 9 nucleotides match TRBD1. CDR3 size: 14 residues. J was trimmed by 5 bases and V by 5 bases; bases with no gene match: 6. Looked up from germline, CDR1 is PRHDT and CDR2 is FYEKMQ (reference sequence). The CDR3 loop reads CASSATGGGETQYF. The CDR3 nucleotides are TGTGCCAGCAGCGCGACAGGGGGTGGGGAGACCCAGTACTTC. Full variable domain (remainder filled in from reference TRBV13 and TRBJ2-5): AAGVIQSPRHLIKEKRETATLKCYPIPRHDTVYWYQQGPGQDPQFLISFYEKMQSDKGSIPDRFSAQQFSDYHSELNMSSLELGDSALYFCASSATGGGETQYFGPGTRLLVL.

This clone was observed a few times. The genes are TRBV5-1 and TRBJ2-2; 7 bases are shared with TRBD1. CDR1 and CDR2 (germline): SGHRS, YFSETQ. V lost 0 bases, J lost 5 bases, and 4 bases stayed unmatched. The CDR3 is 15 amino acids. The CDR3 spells CASSLGQGGTGELFF. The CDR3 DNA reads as TGCGCCAGCAGCTTGGGACAGGGTGGTACCGGGGAGCTGTTTTTT.

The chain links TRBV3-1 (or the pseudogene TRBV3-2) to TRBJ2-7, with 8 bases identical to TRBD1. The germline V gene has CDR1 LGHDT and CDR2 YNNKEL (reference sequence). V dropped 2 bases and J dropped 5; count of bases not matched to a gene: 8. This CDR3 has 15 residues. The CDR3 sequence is CASSQPGQGAHEQYF. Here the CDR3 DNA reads TGTGCCAGCAGCCAACCCGGACAGGGCGCTCACGAGCAGTACTTC.

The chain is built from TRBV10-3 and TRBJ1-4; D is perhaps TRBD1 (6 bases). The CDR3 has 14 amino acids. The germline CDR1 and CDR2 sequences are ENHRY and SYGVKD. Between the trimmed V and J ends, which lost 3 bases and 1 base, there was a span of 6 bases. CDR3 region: CAISDRGTNEKLFF. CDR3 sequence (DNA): TGTGCCATCAGTGACAGGGGAACTAATGAAAAACTGTTTTTT.

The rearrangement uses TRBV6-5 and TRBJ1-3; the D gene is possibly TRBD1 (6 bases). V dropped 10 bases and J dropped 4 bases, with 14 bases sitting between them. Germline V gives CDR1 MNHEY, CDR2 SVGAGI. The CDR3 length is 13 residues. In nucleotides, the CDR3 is TGTGCCACTACTCAGGGGTCAGGAAACACCATATATTTT. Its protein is CATTQGSGNTIYF.

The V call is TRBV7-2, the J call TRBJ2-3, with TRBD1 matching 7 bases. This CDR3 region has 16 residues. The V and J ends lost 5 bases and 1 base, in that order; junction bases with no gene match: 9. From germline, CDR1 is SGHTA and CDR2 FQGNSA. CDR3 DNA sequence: TGTGCCAGCAGCCCCAGACAGGGAACGGGCACAGATACGCAGTATTTT. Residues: CASSPRQGTGTDTQYF.

The CDR3 DNA is TGCGCCAGCAGCCAAGGAGAAGGGGGGGGAGTATCCACTGAAGCTTTCTTT. Translating gives CASSQGEGGGVSTEAFF. The chain is built from TRBV4-1 and TRBJ1-1, with a tentative D call TRBD1 (6 bases). The CDR3 length is 17 residues. The germline gives CDR1 MGHRA, CDR2 YSYEKL. The V end was cut by 1 base, the J end by 4 bases, with 19 bases between.

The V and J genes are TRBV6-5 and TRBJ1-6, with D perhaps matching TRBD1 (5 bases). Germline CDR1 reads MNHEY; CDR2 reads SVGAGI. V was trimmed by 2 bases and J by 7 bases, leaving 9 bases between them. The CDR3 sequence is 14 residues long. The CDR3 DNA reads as TGTGCCAGCAGTTACGGTCGGGGGAATTCACCCCTCCACTTT. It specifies CASSYGRGNSPLHF.

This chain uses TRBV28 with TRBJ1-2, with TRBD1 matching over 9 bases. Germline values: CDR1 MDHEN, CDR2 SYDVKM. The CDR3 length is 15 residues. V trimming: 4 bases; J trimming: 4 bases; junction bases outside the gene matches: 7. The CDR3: CASSSTGGGLYGYTF. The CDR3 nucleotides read TGTGCCAGCAGTTCAACAGGGGGCGGTCTCTATGGCTACACCTTC.

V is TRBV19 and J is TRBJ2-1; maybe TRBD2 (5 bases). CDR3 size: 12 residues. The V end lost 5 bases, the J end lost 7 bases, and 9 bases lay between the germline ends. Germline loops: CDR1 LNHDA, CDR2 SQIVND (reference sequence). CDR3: CASSASGNEQFF. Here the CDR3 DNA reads TGTGCCAGTAGTGCGAGCGGTAATGAGCAGTTCTTC. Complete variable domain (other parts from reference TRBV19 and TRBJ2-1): DGGITQSPKYLFRKEGQNVTLSCEQNLNHDAMYWYRQDPGQGLRLIYYSQIVNDFQKGDIAEGYSVSREKKESFPLTVTSAQKNPTAFYLCASSASGNEQFFGPGTRLTVL.